This T cell receptor beta chain was obtained from a study of cytomegalovirus exposure and HLA in healthy donors. Findings and caveats of the study: It was around 160 TCR beta chains that were listed as cytomegalovirus-associated. Subsequent analysis showed first-cohort TCR clusters tending to co-occur in 95 to 150 validation repertoires. In vitro work confirmed that a few CMV-associated chains recognize CMV antigens.

Assay used: immunoSEQ multiplex PCR; TCRdb lists only in-frame clones, some missing. The profile shows about 140,000 clones, 85% to 90% of them singletons. The donors were part of the validation cohort, which consisted of over a hundred subjects and was separate from the first cohort of about 670 subjects. Note on this clone: Its specificity is not known.

The receptor comes from a man between 18 and 29 years old in good health and CMV-seropositive. The specimen was PBMCs.

The CDR3 protein is CAVPATGQGKFTSTDTQYF. As DNA, the CDR3 is TGTGCCGTACCAGCAACGGGACAGGGGAAATTTACTAGCACAGATACGCAGTATTTT. The chain uses TRBV5-4 and TRBJ2-3; TRBD1 aligns across 10 bases. V shed 10 bases, J shed 0 bases, and the junction held 20 bases outside the gene matches. The CDR3 loop spans 19 amino acids. The germline CDR1 and CDR2 sequences are SGHNT and YYREEE (reference sequence). The full variable domain, in which reference TRBV5-4 and TRBJ2-3 provide the parts outside the CDR3, is ETGVTQSPTHLIKTRGQQVTLRCSSQSGHNTVSWYQQALGQGPQFIFQYYREEENGRGNFPPRFSGLQFPNYSSELNVNALELDDSALYLCAVPATGQGKFTSTDTQYFGPGTRLTVL.